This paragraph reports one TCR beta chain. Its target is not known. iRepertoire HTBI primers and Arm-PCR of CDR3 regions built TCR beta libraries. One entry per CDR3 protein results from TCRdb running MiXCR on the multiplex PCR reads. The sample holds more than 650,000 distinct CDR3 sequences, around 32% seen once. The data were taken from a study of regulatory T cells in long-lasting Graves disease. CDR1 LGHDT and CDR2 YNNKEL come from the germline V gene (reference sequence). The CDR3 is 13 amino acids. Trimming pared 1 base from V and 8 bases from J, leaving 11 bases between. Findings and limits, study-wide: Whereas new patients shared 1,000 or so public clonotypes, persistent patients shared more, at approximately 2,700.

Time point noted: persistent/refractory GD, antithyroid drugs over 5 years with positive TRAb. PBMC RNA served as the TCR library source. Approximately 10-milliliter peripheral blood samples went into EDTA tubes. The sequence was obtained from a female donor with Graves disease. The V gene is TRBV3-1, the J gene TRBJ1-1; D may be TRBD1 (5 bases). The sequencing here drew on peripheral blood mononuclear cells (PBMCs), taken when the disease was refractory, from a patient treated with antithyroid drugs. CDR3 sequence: CASSQGGRPEAFF. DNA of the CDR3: TGTGCCAGCAGCCAAGGGGGCAGACCCGAAGCTTTCTTT.